The 27 T cell receptor beta chains below were found in one sample sequenced in a study of cytomegalovirus exposure and HLA in healthy donors. Libraries were prepared by immunoSEQ multiplex PCR; TCRdb keeps only in-frame clonotypes and omits some of them. The repertoire includes more than 85,000 clones, around 87% of them detected once, and 1.4% to 1.5% sits in the top ten. Sample: PBMCs. These receptors were taken from a woman aged 25-40 years in good health and CMV-seropositive.

The rearrangement joins TRBV7-3 to TRBJ2-2, with 10 positions matching TRBD1. Trimming took 5 bases from V and 5 from J; bases not matched to a gene: 2. The CDR3 covers 14 residues. Looked up from germline, CDR1 is SGHTA and CDR2 is FQGTGA. The CDR3 here is CASSPDRGTGELFF. CDR3 nucleotide sequence: TGTGCCAGCAGCCCGGACAGGGGGACCGGGGAGCTGTTTTTT.

This rearrangement joins TRBV7-9 to TRBJ2-2; 9 nucleotides line up with TRBD2. Germline V CDR1 and CDR2: SEHNR, FQNEAQ (reference sequence). The CDR3 loop spans 16 amino acids. Trimming cost V 1 base and J 2 bases; bases outside gene matches: 2. The CDR3 loop reads CASSLVLAGNTGELFF. The CDR3 nucleotides read TGTGCCAGCAGCTTAGTTCTAGCGGGAAACACCGGGGAGCTGTTTTTT.

The CDR3 DNA reads as TGTGCCAGCTCACCACCGAGTAATCCTGAGCAGTTCTTC. Translation: CASSPPSNPEQFF. The rearrangement uses TRBV18 and TRBJ2-1; D gene uncertain. With 0 bases removed from V and 9 bases from J, the gap between germline ends came to 9 bases. Germline-derived CDR1 and CDR2 are KGHSH and LQKENI. The CDR3 runs 13 residues.

The chain couples TRBV5-1 to TRBJ1-4; TRBD1 matches 8 bases. Trimming at V came to 1 base and at J to 8 bases, leaving 7 bases not matched to a gene. This CDR3 is built from 15 residues. Germline CDR1 is SGHRS and CDR2 is YFSETQ. Written as DNA, the CDR3 is TGCGCCAGCAGCTTGTATCAGGGGGCGACAGAAAAACTGTTTTTT. Amino acid sequence: CASSLYQGATEKLFF.

The chain links TRBV7-6 to TRBJ2-1; a weak D match, TRBD1 (5 bases). V dropped 1 base and J dropped 2 bases, with 9 bases sitting between them. Germline V gives CDR1 SGHVS, CDR2 FNYEAQ. The CDR3 covers 15 residues. Here the CDR3 DNA reads TGTGCCAGCAGCTTAGGGGGCTCACCCTACAATGAGCAGTTCTTC. Protein: CASSLGGSPYNEQFF.

The genes are TRBV7-2 and TRBJ2-1; 13 nucleotides align to TRBD2. CDR1 is SGHTA and CDR2 is FQGNSA in the germline V gene. This CDR3 has 16 residues. V lost 3 bases and J lost 6; bases outside the gene matches: 5. The DNA of the CDR3 is TGTGCCAGCAGCTTGCGGACTAGCGGGAGTTTCAATGAGCAGTTCTTC. As protein: CASSLRTSGSFNEQFF.

The V call is TRBV6-5, the J call TRBJ2-1; D unresolved. Germline V lookup: CDR1 MNHEY, CDR2 SVGAGI. Deletions cut 2 bases from V and 6 bases from J, with 11 bases between. CDR3 size: 14 residues. The CDR3 protein is CASSYKVATNEQFF. The CDR3 DNA is TGTGCCAGCAGTTACAAGGTAGCTACCAATGAGCAGTTCTTC.

The gene calls are TRBV28 and TRBJ2-7, with TRBD1 matching over 9 bases. V dropped 5 bases and J dropped 6; count of bases not matched to a gene: 17. CDR3 length: 17 residues. CDR1 and CDR2 from the germline V gene are MDHEN and SYDVKM. For the CDR3, the DNA is TGTGCCAGCAGTCGGGGTGCGTTGGGACAGGGAGGTTCCGAGCAGTACTTC. Residues: CASSRGALGQGGSEQYF.

About this clone itself: Germline is not matched at one junction end, which may reflect a read error. V and J are TRBV7-2 and TRBJ2-1, with TRBD2 matching over 9 bases. The CDR3 covers 17 residues. Germline-derived CDR1 and CDR2 are SGHTA and FQGNSA. CDR3 bases: TGTGCCAACAGCTTAGACTCTGGGCGGGGGGGCCAGAATGAGCAGTTCTTC. Translation: CANSLDSGRGGQNEQFF.

The V and J genes are TRBV4-3 and TRBJ2-3, with D perhaps matching TRBD2 (5 bases). CDR1 and CDR2 (germline): LGHNA, YSLEER. The V end lost 0 bases, the J end lost 4 bases, and 11 bases lay between the germline ends. The length of the CDR3 is 15 residues. The CDR3 region is CASSQDVARADTQYF. The CDR3, as DNA: TGCGCCAGCAGCCAAGACGTAGCGCGGGCAGATACGCAGTATTTT.

This chain joins TRBV13 and TRBJ2-1; D is possibly TRBD2 (5 bases). The CDR3 has 14 amino acids. Deletions cut 0 bases from V and 15 bases from J, with 18 bases between. Germline-derived CDR1 and CDR2 are PRHDT and FYEKMQ (reference sequence). The DNA of the CDR3 is TGTGCCAGCAGCTTAGGTCGGACCGGGGTTTATTTGTTCTTC. Translation: CASSLGRTGVYLFF.

The CDR3 reads CASSPQTRAMNTEAFF. The CDR3 DNA reads as TGTGCCAGCTCACCACAAACTAGGGCCATGAACACTGAAGCTTTCTTT. V and J are TRBV18 and TRBJ1-1; D not certain. Trimming removed 1 base from V and 0 bases from J, with 12 bases in between. There are 16 residues in the CDR3. The germline CDR1 and CDR2 sequences are KGHSH and LQKENI. Supplemented by reference TRBV18 and TRBJ1-1, the full variable domain reads NAGVMQNPRHLVRRRGQEARLRCSPMKGHSHVYWYRQLPEEGLKFMVYLQKENIIDESGMPKERFSAEFPKEGPSILRIQQVVRGDSAAYFCASSPQTRAMNTEAFFGQGTRLTVV.

This sequence joins TRBV6-5 and TRBJ1-1; the D gene is possibly TRBD1 (6 bases). Trimming cost V 8 bases and J 5 bases, with 18 bases left between them. The germline gives CDR1 MNHEY, CDR2 SVGAGI. The CDR3 has 14 amino acids. The CDR3 bases are TGTGCCAGCCAGCGCCCAGGGGATTGGACTGAAGCTTTCTTT. Its protein product is CASQRPGDWTEAFF.

This clone was recorded once. The rearrangement uses TRBV5-6 and TRBJ2-3; D is uncertain. Germline V gene sequence: CDR1 SGHDT, CDR2 YYEEEE. The CDR3 spans 14 residues. V was pared by 4 bases and J by 6 bases, with 15 bases between. The CDR3 nucleotides read TGTGCCAGCAGCAACCTTAGAGGCGTGGATACGCAGTATTTT. Its protein product is CASSNLRGVDTQYF.

Regarding this clone: One junction end disagrees with the germline gene, perhaps due to a read error. The chain couples TRBV19 to TRBJ2-2; TRBD2 is a possible D gene (6 bases). The germline V gene has CDR1 LNHDA and CDR2 SQIVND (reference sequence). The CDR3 has 15 amino acids. CDR3 DNA: TGTGCCAGTAGTATTCTCCGGGGGAACGCCGGGGAGCTGTTTTTT. Amino acid sequence: CASSILRGNAGELFF.

The chain links TRBV28 to TRBJ2-7; 7 nucleotides align to TRBD1. CDR3 length equals 12 residues. The V gene's germline CDR1 is MDHEN and CDR2 SYDVKM. J was trimmed by 5 bases and V by 8 bases; bases with no gene match: 6. The CDR3 DNA reads TGTGCCAGCTCCACAGGGGTCCACGAGCAGTACTTC. It encodes CASSTGVHEQYF.

The chain uses TRBV19 and TRBJ2-1; possible D gene TRBD1, 5 bases. Germline V CDR1 and CDR2: LNHDA, SQIVND (reference sequence). This CDR3 is built from 16 residues. V was clipped by 6 bases and J by 0 bases, with 15 bases between them. The CDR3 loop is CASRGAKQSSYNEQFF. Here the CDR3 DNA reads TGTGCCAGTAGAGGGGCGAAACAGAGCTCCTACAATGAGCAGTTCTTC.

The V gene is TRBV5-4, the J gene TRBJ2-7, with 10 nucleotides matching TRBD1. Losses at the gene ends were 4 bases for V and 5 bases for J; bases not matched to a gene: 15. The CDR3 contains 17 residues. Germline assignment: CDR1 SGHNT and CDR2 YYREEE (reference sequence). The CDR3 sequence: CASSAAVRDRGQNEQYF. Written as DNA, the CDR3 is TGTGCCAGCAGCGCCGCGGTCCGGGACAGGGGACAAAACGAGCAGTACTTC. Together with reference TRBV5-4 and TRBJ2-7, the CDR3 gives the full variable domain: ETGVTQSPTHLIKTRGQQVTLRCSSQSGHNTVSWYQQALGQGPQFIFQYYREEENGRGNFPPRFSGLQFPNYSSELNVNALELDDSALYLCASSAAVRDRGQNEQYFGPGTRLTVT.

The chain recombines TRBV2 with TRBJ2-7; 9 bases are shared with TRBD2. V was clipped by 8 bases and J by 6 bases; unmatched bases: 11. This CDR3 region has 14 residues. Germline-derived CDR1 and CDR2 are SNHLY and FYNNEI. The CDR3 is CASHRRGAGGEQYF. The CDR3 nucleotides read TGTGCCAGCCACCGCAGGGGAGCGGGGGGCGAGCAGTACTTC.

The J gene is TRBJ2-5, the V gene TRBV14; 13 bases align to TRBD2. Trimming removed 0 bases from V and 9 bases from J; junction bases left unmatched: 10. Germline-derived CDR1 and CDR2 are SGHDN and FVKESK. The CDR3 contains 17 residues. CDR3 protein: CASSQEGLAGAGSSQYF. The CDR3 bases are TGTGCCAGCAGCCAAGAAGGACTAGCGGGAGCCGGATCCTCCCAGTACTTC.

The genes are TRBV11-2 and TRBJ2-5; perhaps TRBD1 as D (5 bases). The CDR3 totals 14 residues. Germline loops: CDR1 SGHAT, CDR2 FQNNGV. Trimming cost V 1 base and J 5 bases, with 11 bases left between them. CDR3 coding DNA: TGTGCCAGCAGCTTAGTAGCTAGACAGGAGACCCAGTACTTC. Its protein is CASSLVARQETQYF. The entire variable domain, with the rest obtained from reference TRBV11-2 and TRBJ2-5, is as follows: EAGVAQSPRYKIIEKRQSVAFWCNPISGHATLYWYQQILGQGPKLLIQFQNNGVVDDSQLPKDRFSAERLKGVDSTLKIQPAKLEDSAVYLCASSLVARQETQYFGPGTRLLVL.

V usage is TRBV2 and J usage is TRBJ2-5, with 8 bases fitting TRBD2. The V segment lost 3 bases and the J segment 5 bases; nucleotides outside the gene matches: 17. Looked up from germline, CDR1 is SNHLY and CDR2 is FYNNEI. This CDR3 is built from 18 residues. CDR3 nucleotides: TGTGCCAGCAGTGATAGCGGGACGTGGGGGGCTGGGGCGGAGACCCAGTACTTC. Encoded protein: CASSDSGTWGAGAETQYF.

The rearrangement joins TRBV29-1 to TRBJ2-1; 11 positions agree with TRBD2. Germline trimming cut 4 bases from V and 6 bases from J; bases unmatched to any gene: 17. The CDR3 length is 18 residues. The germline gives CDR1 SQVTM, CDR2 ANQGSEA. The CDR3 nucleotides are TGCAGCGTTGCCCGACACGAGGTAGCGGGAGGGATGGGCAATGAGCAGTTCTTC. It specifies CSVARHEVAGGMGNEQFF.

The V gene is TRBV4-1, the J gene TRBJ2-5, with 11 bases identical to TRBD2. The CDR3 has 17 amino acids. The V segment lost 0 bases and the J segment 1 base; nucleotides outside the gene matches: 4. Germline-derived CDR1 and CDR2 are MGHRA and YSYEKL. CDR3 sequence: CASSQEVAGGPQETQYF. The CDR3 region has the DNA TGCGCCAGCAGCCAAGAGGTAGCGGGAGGGCCCCAAGAGACCCAGTACTTC.

This chain joins TRBV5-1 and TRBJ2-2, with 8 nucleotides matching TRBD2. The CDR3 is 16 amino acids. V shed 4 bases and J 1 base; nucleotides not matched to a gene: 6. The germline V gene has CDR1 SGHRS and CDR2 YFSETQ. This CDR3 is CASSPIAGLNTGELFF. CDR3 in DNA: TGCGCCAGCAGCCCGATAGCGGGATTGAACACCGGGGAGCTGTTTTTT.

The V gene is TRBV5-6, the J gene TRBJ1-6, with D uncertain. Germline loops: CDR1 SGHDT, CDR2 YYEEEE. The CDR3 loop spans 15 amino acids. V dropped 2 bases and J dropped 0 bases, with 6 bases sitting between them. The CDR3 loop is CASSFGSSYNSPLHF. The CDR3, as DNA: TGTGCCAGCAGCTTTGGTAGCTCCTATAATTCACCCCTCCACTTT.

This clone appeared once. This chain joins TRBV5-1 and TRBJ1-2, with 9 bases aligning to TRBD1. Germline lookup yields CDR1 SGHRS and CDR2 YFSETQ. After removal of 4 bases from V and 8 bases from J, the junction contained 6 bases not matched to a gene. There are 13 residues in the CDR3. In DNA form, the CDR3 reads TGCGCCAGCAGCCGGGACAGGGTGGAGGGCTACACCTTC. This translates into CASSRDRVEGYTF.